The 5 T cell receptor beta chains below were found in one sample sequenced in a study of identical twins. TCRdb called the 5' RACE reads again in MiXCR, with one record for every CDR3 protein. Here the sample spans 1.5 million to 2 million distinct CDR3 sequences, less than 35% being singletons. Sequenced material: cord blood. The receptors originated from a newborn girl in good health.

The V and J genes are TRBV3-1 and TRBJ2-1, with TRBD2 identical over 9 bases. The J call may be wrong; the DNA end is better matched by TRBJ2-7. The CDR3 is made up of 16 amino acids. Germline assignment: CDR1 LGHDT and CDR2 YNNKEL (reference sequence). This CDR3 reads CASSRRLADSYNEQYF. The CDR3 coding sequence is TGTGCCAGCAGCCGTAGACTAGCGGACTCCTACAATGAGCAGTACTTC.

The CDR3 here is CASSPRQTSYGYTF. The DNA for the CDR3 is TGTGCCAGCTCACCCCGACAGACCTCTTATGGCTACACCTTC. This chain connects TRBV18 to TRBJ1-2; possibly TRBD1 for D (5 bases). V was clipped by 3 bases and J by 5 bases, with 13 bases between them. This CDR3 has 14 amino acids. Germline V gives CDR1 KGHSH, CDR2 LQKENI.

J is TRBJ1-5 and V is TRBV10-3; no reliable D call. The CDR3 extends over 13 amino acids. Germline V CDR1 and CDR2: ENHRY, SYGVKD. Between the trimmed V and J ends, which lost 6 bases and 4 bases, there was a span of 10 bases. The CDR3 is CAIRGDWNQPQHF. CDR3 bases: TGTGCCATCAGGGGTGATTGGAATCAGCCCCAGCATTTT.

This clonotype appeared a few times. The chain is built from TRBV15 and TRBJ2-4; 8 nucleotides agree with TRBD1. Trimming at V came to 8 bases and at J to 6 bases, leaving 6 bases not matched to a gene. Germline CDR1 LNHNV, CDR2 YYDKDF (reference sequence). This CDR3 comprises 13 residues. DNA for the CDR3: TGTGCCACCCGAGGACAGGGCGGAAACATTCAGTACTTC. It specifies CATRGQGGNIQYF. Together with reference TRBV15 and TRBJ2-4, the CDR3 gives the full variable domain: DAMVIQNPRYQVTQFGKPVTLSCSQTLNHNVMYWYQQKSSQAPKLLFHYYDKDFNNEADTPDNFQSRRPNTSFCFLDIRSPGLGDTAMYLCATRGQGGNIQYFGAGTRLSVL.

V gene TRBV6-6 combines with J gene TRBJ1-1; TRBD1 might be the D (6 bases). This CDR3 contains 15 residues. V lost 2 bases, J lost 1 base, and 11 bases lay in between. Germline V gene sequence: CDR1 MNHNY, CDR2 SVGAGI (reference sequence). The CDR3 loop reads CASSYAQQGNTEAFF. CDR3 sequence (DNA): TGTGCCAGCAGTTACGCCCAACAGGGGAACACTGAAGCTTTCTTT.